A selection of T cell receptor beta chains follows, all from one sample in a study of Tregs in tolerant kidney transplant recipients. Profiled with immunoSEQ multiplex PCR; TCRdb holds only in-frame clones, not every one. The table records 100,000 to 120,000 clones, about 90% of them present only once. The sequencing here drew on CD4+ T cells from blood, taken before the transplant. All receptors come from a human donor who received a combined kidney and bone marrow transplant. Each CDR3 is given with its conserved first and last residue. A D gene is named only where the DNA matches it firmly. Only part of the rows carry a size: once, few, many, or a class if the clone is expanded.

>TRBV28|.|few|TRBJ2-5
TGTGCCAGCAGTTTGGGCAGCCAAGAGACCCAGTACTTC
CASSLGSQETQYF
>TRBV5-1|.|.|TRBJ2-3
TGCGCCAGCAGCACGGGGAGCACAGATACGCAGTATTTT
CASSTGSTDTQYF
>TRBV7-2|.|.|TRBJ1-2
TGTGCCAGCAGCCGGATACCGATAGTGGAGCTGGGTGGCTACACCTTC
CASSRIPIVELGGYTF
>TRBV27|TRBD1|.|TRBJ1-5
TGTGCCAGCAGTTTCGCTCGGGACAGGGTTAATCAGCCCCAGCATTTT
CASSFARDRVNQPQHF
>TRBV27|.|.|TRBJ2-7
TGTGCCAGCAGCCCCCTCGGGGACACCTCTCGGGGGCAGTACTTC
CASSPLGDTSRGQYF
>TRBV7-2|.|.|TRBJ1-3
TGTGCCAGCAGCTTAACCCCGGGGGGCGGCTCTGGAAACACCATATATTTT
CASSLTPGGGSGNTIYF
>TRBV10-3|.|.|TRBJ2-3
TGTGCCATCAGTGAGTCGGGCAGATCTAGCACAGATACGCAGTATTTT
CAISESGRSSTDTQYF
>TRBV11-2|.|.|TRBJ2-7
TGTGCCAGCACCGAAAGGGGCGACGAGCAGTACTTC
CASTERGDEQYF
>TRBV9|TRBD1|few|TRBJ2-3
TGTGCCAGCAGCTGGACAGGGGGCGCAGATACGCAGTATTTT
CASSWTGGADTQYF
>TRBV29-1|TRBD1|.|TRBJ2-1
TGCAGCGGTTCACTGGGGACAGTGGACAATGAGCAGTTCTTC
CSGSLGTVDNEQFF
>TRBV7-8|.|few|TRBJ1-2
TGTGCCAGCAGCTACAGAACAGGGTCTTATGGCTACACCTTC
CASSYRTGSYGYTF
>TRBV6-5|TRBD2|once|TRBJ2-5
TGTGCCAGCAGTTACGGACGCGGGGGAGAGACCCAGTACTTC
CASSYGRGGETQYF
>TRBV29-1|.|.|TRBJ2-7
TGCAGCGTCGAAACGACAAGCTACGAGCAGTACTTC
CSVETTSYEQYF
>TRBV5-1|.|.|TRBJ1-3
TGCGCCAGCAGCCGGGAGACGTTCGCTAACTCTGGAAACACCATATATTTT
CASSRETFANSGNTIYF
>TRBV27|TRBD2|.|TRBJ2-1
TGTGCCAGCAGTTTATCTCGCGGGGGCTCCTACAATGAGCAGTTCTTC
CASSLSRGGSYNEQFF
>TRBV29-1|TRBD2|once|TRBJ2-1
TGCAGCACGAGCCCCGTGGCGACTAGCGGGACAATCTTC
CSTSPVATSGTIF
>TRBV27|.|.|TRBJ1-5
TGTGGACCCCCCCCAGGGGCCGGTCAGCCCCAGCATTTT
CGPPPGAGQPQHF
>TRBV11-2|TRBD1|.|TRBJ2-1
TGTGCCAGCACCACTCGGAAGGGGACAGGGAAGTTCTTC
CASTTRKGTGKFF
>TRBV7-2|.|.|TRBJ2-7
TGTGCCAGCAGCTCCTATGTCCGATTGAACGAGCAGTACTTC
CASSSYVRLNEQYF
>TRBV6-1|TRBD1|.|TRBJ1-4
TGTGCCAGCAGCCTCCGACAGGGCCGCGGTGAAAAACTGTTTTTT
CASSLRQGRGEKLFF
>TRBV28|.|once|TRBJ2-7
TGTGCCAGCAGTCTCCTCCACGAGCAGTACTTC
CASSLLHEQYF
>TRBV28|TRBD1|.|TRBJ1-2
TGTGCCAGCAGTCCCCGGGACAGGGGAGCCTATGGCTACACCTTC
CASSPRDRGAYGYTF
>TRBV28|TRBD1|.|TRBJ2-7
TGTGCCAGCAGGGAAAATGGGGGACAGGGGGCTCTCGAGCAGTACTTC
CASRENGGQGALEQYF
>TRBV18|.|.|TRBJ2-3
TGTGCCAGCTCACCACGGGCAGCTAGCACAGATACGCAGTATTTT
CASSPRAASTDTQYF
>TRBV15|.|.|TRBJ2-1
TGTGCCACCAGCAGAGACAGGGGGGTCAATGAGCAGTTCTTC
CATSRDRGVNEQFF
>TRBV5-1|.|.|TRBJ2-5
TGCGCCAGCAGCCAGGGGACGCCCCGGGAGACCCAGTACTTC
CASSQGTPRETQYF
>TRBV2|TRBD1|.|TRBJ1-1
TGTGCCAGCAGCCCCGCCCCGGGACAGACAAACACTGAAGCTTTCTTT
CASSPAPGQTNTEAFF
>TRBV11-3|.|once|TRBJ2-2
TGTGCCAGCAGCCTTACAGGGACGAACACCGGGGAGCTGTTTTTT
CASSLTGTNTGELFF
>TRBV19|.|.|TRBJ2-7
TGTGCCAGTAGTTCAGTCTACGAGCAGTACTTC
CASSSVYEQYF
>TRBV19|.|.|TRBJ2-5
TGTGCCAGTAGTACCGAGGGAGGGACATCGTACCAAGAGACCCAGTACTTC
CASSTEGGTSYQETQYF
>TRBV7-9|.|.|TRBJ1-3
TGTGCCAGCCGGAAACAGGGACTAAGTGGAAACACCATATATTTT
CASRKQGLSGNTIYF
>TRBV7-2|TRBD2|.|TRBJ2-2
TGTGCCAGCCGGCCGGGGAGCGGGGGGCTCACCGGGGAGCTGTTTTTT
CASRPGSGGLTGELFF
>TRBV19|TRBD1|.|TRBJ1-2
TGTGCCAGTAGTATAGCGACAGGGGGCTATGGCTACACCTTC
CASSIATGGYGYTF
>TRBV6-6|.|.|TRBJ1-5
TGTGCCAGCAGCCGATACAGCTTCCATCAGCCCCAGCATTTT
CASSRYSFHQPQHF
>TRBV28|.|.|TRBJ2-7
TGTGCCAGCAGTTCCTCTGATTTAGCGGCCTACGAGCAGTACTTC
CASSSSDLAAYEQYF
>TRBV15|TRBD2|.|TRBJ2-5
TGTGCCACCCTGGGGATAGCGGGAGGGGGCCAAGAGACCCAGTACTTC
CATLGIAGGGQETQYF
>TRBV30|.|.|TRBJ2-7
TGTGCCTTGGGCCGATACTACGAGCAGTACTTC
CALGRYYEQYF
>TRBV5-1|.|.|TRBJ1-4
TGCGCCAGCAGCTCGGTGGGGACCGGGGGGACCGAAAAACTGTTTTTT
CASSSVGTGGTEKLFF
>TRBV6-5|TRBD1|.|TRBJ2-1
TGTGCCAGCACAGGGACAGGGGTATTCTTC
CASTGTGVFF
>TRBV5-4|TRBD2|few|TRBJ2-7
TGTGCCAGCAGCTCCGCAGGGCTAGCGGGGCCTCAGGCCTTC
CASSSAGLAGPQAF
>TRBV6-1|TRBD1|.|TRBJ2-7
TGTGCCAGCAGTGACTGGACAGGGTCCTACGAGCAGTACTTC
CASSDWTGSYEQYF
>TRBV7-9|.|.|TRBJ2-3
TGTGCCAGCAGCCTAAGTACAGATACGCAGTATTTT
CASSLSTDTQYF
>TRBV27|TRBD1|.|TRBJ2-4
TGTGCCAGCAGTCGCCTGACAGGGAGTTGGGGCAAAAACATTCAGTACTTC
CASSRLTGSWGKNIQYF
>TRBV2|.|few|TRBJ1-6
TGTGCCAGCAGCCTCCCCGGGGGAACGGCCCTCCACTTT
CASSLPGGTALHF
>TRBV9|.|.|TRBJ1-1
TGTGCCAGCAGCGGCGGATCCCCCTCTATGAACACTGAAGCTTTCTTT
CASSGGSPSMNTEAFF
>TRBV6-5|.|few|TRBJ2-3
TGTGCCAGCAGTGGACAGCCTGGCACAGATACGCAGTATTTT
CASSGQPGTDTQYF
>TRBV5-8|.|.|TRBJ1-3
TGTGCCAGCAGCTTCGGACAGGGAAACACCATATATTTT
CASSFGQGNTIYF
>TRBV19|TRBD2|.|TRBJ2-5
TGTGCCAGTAGTATAGGATGGCGGGGGGCCTCGAACCAAGAGACCCAGTACTTC
CASSIGWRGASNQETQYF
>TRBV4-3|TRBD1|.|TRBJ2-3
TGCGCCAGCAGCCAGAAGGGGGCGAGGGCAGATACGCAGTATTTT
CASSQKGARADTQYF
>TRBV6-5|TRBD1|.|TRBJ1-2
TGTGCCAGCAGTCTACTAAGTGACAGGGCCAATGGCTACACCTTC
CASSLLSDRANGYTF
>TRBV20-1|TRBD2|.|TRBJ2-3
TGCAGTGCCGGGGGGGCGGATACGCAGTATTTT
CSAGGADTQYF
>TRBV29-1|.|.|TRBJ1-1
TGCAGCGTTGAAGCGGTACCAAGGGGCACTGAAGCTTTCTTT
CSVEAVPRGTEAFF
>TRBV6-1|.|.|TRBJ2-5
TGTGCCAGCAGTAGGACAGCGGAGACCCAGTACTTC
CASSRTAETQYF